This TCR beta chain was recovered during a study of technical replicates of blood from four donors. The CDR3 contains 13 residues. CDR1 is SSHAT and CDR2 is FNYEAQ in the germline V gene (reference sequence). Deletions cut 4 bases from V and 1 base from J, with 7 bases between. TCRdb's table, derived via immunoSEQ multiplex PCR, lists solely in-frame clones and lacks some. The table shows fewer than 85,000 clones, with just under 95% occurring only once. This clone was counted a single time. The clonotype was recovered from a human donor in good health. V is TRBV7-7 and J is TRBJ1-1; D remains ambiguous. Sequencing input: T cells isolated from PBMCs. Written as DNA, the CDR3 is TGTGCCAGCAGCTCCGGAGAGAACACTGAAGCTTTCTTT. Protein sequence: CASSSGENTEAFF.